This entry lists 29 T cell receptor beta chains sequenced from one sample in a study of blood T cell repertoires in COVID-19 (dated by TCRdb to about 2020). The library was produced with the immunoSEQ multiplex PCR assay. The table comes from immuneACCESS by way of TCRdb, which keeps in-frame sequences with V and J called. Part of the clones is missing from these tables; in studies checked, under half for an unresolved V gene and the rest for unknown reasons. The sample table shows some 160,000 clones, and 80% are seen once. Jointly, the top ten make up about 5% of the sample. What was sequenced was peripheral blood. The receptors were sampled from a woman aged 45-59 years with acute or convalescent COVID-19.

The chain recombines TRBV5-1 with TRBJ2-7, with TRBD1 matching 10 bases. The V gene end was trimmed by 0 bases and the J gene end by 5 bases; junction bases not matched to a gene: 5. The CDR3 consists of 15 residues. The germline V gene encodes CDR1 SGHRS and CDR2 YFSETQ. The CDR3 nucleotides read TGCGCCAGCAGCTTGGCCGGGACAGGGGCTGACGAGCAGTACTTC. Translated: CASSLAGTGADEQYF.

V is TRBV29-1 and J is TRBJ1-3, with a possible D match to TRBD1 (5 bases). Trimming pared 7 bases from V and 5 bases from J, leaving 12 bases between. The CDR3 is 12 amino acids. CDR1 SQVTM and CDR2 ANQGSEA come from the germline V gene. The chain's CDR3 is CSAGTERNTIYF. The CDR3 DNA reads TGCAGCGCGGGGACGGAGAGAAACACCATATATTTT.

The chain uses TRBV23-1 and TRBJ2-4; tentative D call: TRBD2 (6 bases). TRBV23-1 falls under the ORF class, with uncertain function. V lost 0 bases and J lost 2, with 14 bases in between. This CDR3 is 17 amino acids long. Written as DNA, the CDR3 is TGCGCCAGCAGTCAATCCCCCCCGGCGGGGACCAAAAACATTCAGTACTTC. Protein: CASSQSPPAGTKNIQYF.

The V call is TRBV19, the J call TRBJ2-2; TRBD2 might be the D (6 bases). The CDR3 consists of 15 residues. Per the germline V gene, CDR1 is LNHDA and CDR2 is SQIVND (reference sequence). V was shortened by 11 bases and J by 1 base, with 17 bases between the two germline ends. CDR3 sequence: CASTGGAENTGELFF. The CDR3 nucleotides read TGTGCCTCCACGGGCGGGGCGGAGAACACCGGGGAGCTGTTTTTT.

The table lists this clone with a few counts. This chain joins TRBV30 and TRBJ1-5, with unresolved D. This CDR3 has 14 residues. The germline V and J ends were trimmed by 2 bases and 0 bases, with 8 bases remaining between them. The germline CDR1 and CDR2 sequences are GTSNPN and SVGIG (reference sequence). The DNA of the CDR3 is TGTGCCTGGAGTTTTATAGATAGCAATCAGCCCCAGCATTTT. It specifies CAWSFIDSNQPQHF.

The chain uses TRBV6-5 and TRBJ1-2, with a tentative D call TRBD1 (5 bases). This CDR3 has 14 amino acids. The germline V gene has CDR1 MNHEY and CDR2 SVGAGI. Trimming shortened V by 6 bases and J by 6 bases, and 17 bases separated the two germline ends. The DNA for the CDR3 is TGTGCCAGCAGCCCCCAATGGGCGGGGCATGGCTACACCTTC. Translating gives CASSPQWAGHGYTF.

V and J are TRBV25-1 and TRBJ2-7; the D gene is possibly TRBD2 (5 bases). The CDR3 extends over 12 amino acids. V lost 4 bases, J lost 2 bases, and 6 bases lay in between. From germline, CDR1 is MGHDK and CDR2 SYGVNS. In nucleotides, the CDR3 is TGTGCCAGCAGTGTTAGCGCCTACGAGCAGTACTTC. The encoded protein is CASSVSAYEQYF.

This chain uses TRBV7-6 with TRBJ2-2, with D possibly TRBD2 on 6 matching bases. The V end lost 4 bases, the J end lost 1 base, and 13 bases lay between the germline ends. Germline CDR1 and CDR2: SGHVS and FNYEAQ. The CDR3 runs 16 residues. The CDR3 nucleotides read TGTGCCAGCAGCTACTCTAGCGACGTGAACACCGGGGAGCTGTTTTTT. Its translation is CASSYSSDVNTGELFF.

The chain is built from TRBV19 and TRBJ1-2, with TRBD1 matching over 7 bases. The CDR3 totals 16 residues. V lost 5 bases to trimming and J lost 1 base; unmatched junction nucleotides: 10. Germline V gives CDR1 LNHDA, CDR2 SQIVND (reference sequence). Here the CDR3 DNA reads TGTGCCAGTAGTTTGGGACAGCTATACAATAACTATGGCTACACCTTC. This encodes CASSLGQLYNNYGYTF.

This sequence joins TRBV28 and TRBJ1-5; a weak D match, TRBD1 (6 bases). The CDR3 spans 13 residues. V gave up 8 bases and J gave up 0 bases, with 8 bases separating them. Germline V CDR1 and CDR2: MDHEN, SYDVKM. For the CDR3, the DNA is TGTGCCAGCGGGGGGGCTAGCAATCAGCCCCAGCATTTT. As protein: CASGGASNQPQHF.

The V call is TRBV5-1, the J call TRBJ1-2; TRBD1 agrees at 8 bases. The CDR3 loop spans 15 amino acids. V lost 5 bases, J lost 6 bases, and 12 bases stayed unmatched. The germline V gene encodes CDR1 SGHRS and CDR2 YFSETQ. For the CDR3, the DNA is TGCGCCAGCAGGGACAGGGAGTCCGGGGAGAATGGCTACACCTTC. Translating it yields CASRDRESGENGYTF.

This clone occurred once. The chain employs TRBV29-1 and TRBJ2-7; D is possibly TRBD1 (6 bases). The V and J ends lost 1 base and 5 bases respectively, with 21 bases between them. Germline CDR1 and CDR2: SQVTM and ANQGSEA. The CDR3 consists of 16 residues. The CDR3 DNA reads as TGCAGCGTTGAAGCCTATGCGAAAACAGGGCTCCACGAGCAGTACTTC. Encoded protein: CSVEAYAKTGLHEQYF.

V and J are TRBV28 and TRBJ1-5; maybe TRBD1 (6 bases). CDR1 and CDR2 (germline): MDHEN, SYDVKM. V was clipped by 2 bases and J by 0 bases, with 11 bases between them. The CDR3 is made up of 16 amino acids. As DNA, the CDR3 is TGTGCCAGCAGTTTACAGACAGGACTTAGCAATCAGCCCCAGCATTTT. Translation: CASSLQTGLSNQPQHF. Supplemented by reference TRBV28 and TRBJ1-5, the full variable domain reads DVKVTQSSRYLVKRTGEKVFLECVQDMDHENMFWYRQDPGLGLRLIYFSYDVKMKEKGDIPEGYSVSREKKERFSLILESASTNQTSMYLCASSLQTGLSNQPQHFGDGTRLSIL.

This chain uses TRBV4-3 with TRBJ1-5; 9 bases are a match to TRBD1. With 1 base clipped from V and 8 bases from J, the junction kept 6 bases outside the gene matches. Germline V lookup: CDR1 LGHNA, CDR2 YSLEER. The CDR3 spans 15 residues. Here the CDR3 reads CASSQAATGGEPQHF. The CDR3 coding sequence is TGCGCCAGCAGCCAAGCCGCGACAGGGGGAGAGCCCCAGCATTTT.

This chain joins TRBV10-3 and TRBJ1-1; D might be TRBD1 (6 bases). The CDR3 length is 14 residues. Germline V gives CDR1 ENHRY, CDR2 SYGVKD. V lost 6 bases and J lost 4, with 15 bases in between. CDR3: CAIRALQGFTEAFF. CDR3 nucleotide sequence: TGTGCCATCAGGGCATTACAGGGATTCACTGAAGCTTTCTTT.

The genes are TRBV6-5 and TRBJ1-4; possible D gene TRBD1, 5 bases. V lost 5 bases and J lost 7, with 14 bases in between. CDR3 length equals 14 residues. The germline CDR1 and CDR2 sequences are MNHEY and SVGAGI. The CDR3 DNA reads as TGTGCCAGCAGTCAATTAGGGGAAGGTGAAAAACTGTTTTTT. Translated, it gives CASSQLGEGEKLFF.

A few counts support this clone. V is TRBV10-3 and J is TRBJ1-6; D is perhaps TRBD1 (6 bases). With 3 bases removed from V and 10 bases from J, the gap between germline ends came to 22 bases. CDR1 and CDR2 from the germline V gene are ENHRY and SYGVKD. There are 17 residues in the CDR3. This CDR3 is CAISDPKRAGVNSPLHF. The DNA of the CDR3 is TGTGCCATCAGTGACCCAAAAAGGGCAGGGGTAAACTCACCCCTCCACTTT.

The chain uses TRBV10-3 and TRBJ1-2, with a tentative D call TRBD1 (5 bases). The V gene lost 0 bases and the J gene lost 1 base, with 6 bases spanning the gap. Germline V CDR1 and CDR2: ENHRY, SYGVKD. The CDR3 is made up of 14 amino acids. The CDR3 spells CAISESGLNYGYTF. In DNA, the CDR3 is TGTGCCATCAGTGAGTCGGGGCTTAACTATGGCTACACCTTC.

The rearrangement joins TRBV18 to TRBJ1-5; no reliable D call. Germline-derived CDR1 and CDR2 are KGHSH and LQKENI. This CDR3 region has 13 residues. Between the trimmed V and J ends, which lost 2 bases and 5 bases, there was a span of 7 bases. CDR3: CASSPGPDQPQHF. Here the CDR3 DNA reads TGTGCCAGCTCACCAGGCCCCGATCAGCCCCAGCATTTT.

This chain connects TRBV20-1 to TRBJ2-7; 10 bases agree with TRBD2. The CDR3 totals 16 residues. Losses at the gene ends were 3 bases for V and 7 bases for J; bases not matched to a gene: 15. Looked up from germline, CDR1 is DFQATT and CDR2 is SNEGSKA (reference sequence). CDR3 DNA: TGCAGTGCTAGTCCTAGCGGGGGCCAATTCGTGGGGGAGCAGTACTTC. Translating gives CSASPSGGQFVGEQYF.

The gene calls are TRBV15 and TRBJ1-2; a weak D match, TRBD1 (5 bases). With 0 bases removed from V and 7 bases from J, the gap between germline ends came to 9 bases. CDR3 size: 13 residues. Germline V gene sequence: CDR1 LNHNV, CDR2 YYDKDF (reference sequence). The CDR3 spells CATSREVGGGYTF. The CDR3 bases are TGTGCCACCAGCAGAGAGGTGGGGGGTGGCTACACCTTC.

The rearrangement links TRBV10-3 to TRBJ2-5; D may be TRBD1 (5 bases). The germline CDR1 and CDR2 sequences are ENHRY and SYGVKD. V was shortened by 7 bases and J by 3 bases, with 15 bases between the two germline ends. The CDR3 runs to 14 residues. In nucleotides, the CDR3 is TGTGCCATCAAAGGACACAGCGAGAAAGAGACCCAGTACTTC. Amino acid sequence: CAIKGHSEKETQYF.

This rearrangement joins TRBV11-3 to TRBJ2-7; tentatively, D is TRBD2 (6 bases). The CDR3 sequence is 14 residues long. V gave up 4 bases and J gave up 6 bases, with 16 bases separating them. Germline values: CDR1 SGHNT, CDR2 YENEEA. CDR3 sequence: CASSSLGGLGEQYF. DNA of the CDR3: TGTGCCAGCAGCTCCCTCGGGGGTCTGGGCGAGCAGTACTTC.

The chain carries TRBV30 and TRBJ1-6; D is ambiguous. Trimming took off 0 bases at V and 7 bases at J, with 13 bases between the two ends. Germline values: CDR1 GTSNPN, CDR2 SVGIG (reference sequence). The CDR3 has 15 amino acids. The CDR3 region is CAWSVLERVNSPLHF. For the CDR3, the DNA is TGTGCCTGGAGTGTACTGGAGCGAGTGAATTCACCCCTCCACTTT.

The V and J genes are TRBV7-2 and TRBJ1-5; maybe TRBD1 (5 bases). CDR1 is SGHTA and CDR2 is FQGNSA in the germline V gene. The CDR3 is 15 residues long. V gave up 5 bases and J gave up 4 bases, with 15 bases separating them. CDR3: CASSSSGGTNQPQHF. CDR3 coding DNA: TGTGCCAGCAGCAGCAGCGGGGGAACTAATCAGCCCCAGCATTTT.

This chain links TRBV5-1 with TRBJ2-1; 11 bases match TRBD2. The CDR3 runs 16 residues. J lost 8 bases, V lost 2 bases, and 9 bases had no gene match. Germline lookup yields CDR1 SGHRS and CDR2 YFSETQ. The CDR3 DNA sequence: TGCGCCAGCAGCTTCTCTAGCGGGGGGACCGGGTATGAGCAGTTCTTC. Translated, it gives CASSFSSGGTGYEQFF.

This clone was counted a few times. The rearrangement uses TRBV10-3 and TRBJ1-5; D gene ambiguous. This CDR3 contains 13 residues. Germline assignment: CDR1 ENHRY and CDR2 SYGVKD. V was trimmed by 4 bases and J by 5 bases, leaving 9 bases between them. CDR3: CAISVQEDQPQHF. Written as DNA, the CDR3 is TGTGCCATCAGTGTTCAGGAGGATCAGCCCCAGCATTTT.

The genes are TRBV12-3 or TRBV12-4 and TRBJ1-5, with 9 nucleotides matching TRBD1. Trimming cost V 6 bases and J 7 bases; bases outside gene matches: 4. The CDR3 length is 13 residues. The CDR3 sequence is CASSQGQGQPQHF. In nucleotides, the CDR3 is TGTGCCAGCAGCCAGGGACAGGGACAGCCCCAGCATTTT.

This sequence joins TRBV9 and TRBJ2-7; the D gene is possibly TRBD1 (5 bases). CDR1 is SGDLS and CDR2 is YYNGEE in the germline V gene. The ends were cut back, 2 bases at V and 0 bases at J, with 12 bases in the middle. The CDR3 spans 15 residues. This CDR3 is CASSVGDSPSYEQYF. CDR3 sequence (DNA): TGTGCCAGCAGCGTTGGAGACAGTCCCTCCTACGAGCAGTACTTC.